The subject of this entry is one T cell receptor (beta chain). Its antigen is unknown. The record has no base qualities; no much larger clone is one base away. This record belongs to a study of OX40 agonist ivuxolimab in advanced cancers. About the study as a whole: Ivuxolimab, which targeted the costimulatory receptor OX40 (CD134), was an agonistic, fully human IgG2 monoclonal antibody. Intravenous ivuxolimab was administered to patients every 2 weeks at six dose levels: 0.01, 0.1, 0.3, 1.5, 3 and 10 mg/kg. Of the approximately 54 patients in dose escalation, some 19 had hepatocellular carcinoma, some 15 had melanoma, 9 had renal cell carcinoma and 9 had head and neck cancer. In the dose-escalation cohort, around four fifths of patients were male, and the mean age was approximately 60 years with a range of about 20 to 79. Prior anti-PD-1, anti-PD-L1 or anti-CTLA-4 therapy was permitted, and 35% to 40% of dose-escalation patients had received checkpoint inhibitors. Partial responses occurred in three dose-escalation patients: two with cutaneous melanoma and one with hepatocellular carcinoma. The point of sequencing TCRbeta in the periphery was to test whether ivuxolimab changed TCR sequence diversity and drove clonal T-cell expansion. The paper describes the monotherapy dose-escalation part (N of about 52 patients) of the phase I trial of ivuxolimab.

Patients with a history of autoimmune disease or receiving systemic immunosuppression were excluded from the trial. Peripheral blood for TCR sequencing was collected from all dose cohorts at baseline, on cycle 4 day 1, and on cycle 7 day 1. Samples were obtained from an open-label, multicenter, first-in-human phase I dose-escalation trial of ivuxolimab. Adults with locally advanced or metastatic head and neck squamous cell, hepatocellular, melanoma or renal cell carcinoma were enrolled in the trial. Before TCR sequencing, CD4+ T cells and CD8+ T cells were sorted from peripheral blood as separate populations. To sequence the TCRbeta CDR3 region, genomic DNA was isolated from the sorted cells. TCRbeta CDR3 regions were sequenced using the immunoSEQ Assay. This immuneACCESS table, as held by TCRdb, lists in-frame sequences with V and J called but not all clones. Of the missing ones, under half trace to an unresolved V gene in checked studies; the others have no known cause. The sample contains tens of thousands of clones, roughly 87% of them found a single time. About 0.31% of the sample goes to the ten largest clones.

General findings and caveats noted by the study authors: In the 0.1-3.0 mg/kg groups, partial responders had among the lowest normalized peripheral clonal expansion, particularly in CD8+ T cells. Clonal expansion of both CD4+ and CD8+ blood T cells was observed from baseline to week 6 at doses 0.1 to 3.0 mg/kg. The antigen specificity of the peripheral T cells that underwent clonal expansion was not determined. After ivuxolimab, more expanded clones were found on average in CD8+ T cells than in CD4+ T cells. Low levels of normalized T-cell clonal expansion were also seen in some patients who did not respond.

Relative to germline, V is 5 bases shorter and J is 0 bases shorter, with 10 bases between their ends. The germline V gene encodes CDR1 SGHTA and CDR2 FQGNSA. The CDR3 has 15 amino acids, counting the end cysteine and phenylalanine. Only the CDR3 portion is preserved as DNA: 45 bases, with reading frame beginning at the first base. The source of this sequence is an adult with an advanced solid tumor such as melanoma, head and neck, liver or kidney cancer. Sequenced here: CD4+ or CD8+ T cells sorted from blood, sampled in a trial of the OX40 agonist ivuxolimab. Recombination joined TRBV7-2 with TRBJ1-4; no D gene is confidently identified. The sequenced DNA is TGTGCCAGCAGCACGGCACCTGCAACTAATGAAAAACTGTTTTTT. It translates as CASSTAPATNEKLFF.